This T cell receptor (beta chain) came from a study of T cell repertoires in cytomegalovirus infection. Study in general: Through public TCR beta signatures, both CMV infection and matching HLA type were indicated.

Trimming shortened V by 2 bases and J by 2 bases, and 10 bases separated the two germline ends. The CDR3 is 13 residues long. CDR1 and CDR2 from the germline V gene are DFQATT and SNEGSKA (reference sequence). This clonotype has ten or more counts. TCRdb re-called the reads with MiXCR, one entry per CDR3 protein. The sample shows about 490,000 distinct CDR3 sequences, 16% of them seen only once. Sequences were obtained from CD8+ T cells from PBMCs. This TCR came from a human donor in good health (CMV status not recorded). Some clones in this sample may be carry-over from other donors' samples. The chain carries TRBV20-1 and TRBJ2-7, with TRBD1 as a possible D gene (6 bases). CDR3 in amino acids: CSARMDSAYEQYF. The CDR3 DNA sequence: TGCAGTGCTAGAATGGACAGCGCCTACGAGCAGTACTTC.